The following is a T cell receptor (beta chain) sequence with its context. The data were obtained in a study of blood T cell repertoires in COVID-19. Repertoires were generated with immunoSEQ multiplex PCR, while TCRdb's copy carries only in-frame clones and drops some. The sample shows 250,000 to 300,000 clones, roughly 90% of them seen only once. The V gene's germline CDR1 is SEHNR and CDR2 FQNEAQ (reference sequence). There are 15 residues in the CDR3. V was trimmed by 5 bases and J by 1 base, leaving 14 bases between them. The gene calls are TRBV7-9 and TRBJ1-1; unclear D gene. This sequence originates from a woman aged 50 to 65 who had been exposed to COVID-19. The sequenced sample consisted of PBMCs or T cells enriched from blood (not recorded which). The CDR3 spells CASSTIEEGNTEAFF. The CDR3 nucleotides are TGTGCCAGCAGCACCATTGAGGAAGGGAACACTGAAGCTTTCTTT.